This T cell receptor (beta chain) derives from a study of CD8 T cells in Susac syndrome. Germline CDR1 GTSNPN, CDR2 SVGIG (reference sequence). This CDR3 region has 17 residues. The J segment lost 1 base and the V segment lost 3 bases, leaving 11 bases of the junction unmatched. The RNA, 0.5 to 1 ug, was put through reverse transcription using random hexamers. Across 54 Vbeta and 13 Jbeta, immunoSEQ multiplex PCR amplified TCR beta CDR3. A single record per CDR3 protein comes from TCRdb applying MiXCR to the immunoSEQ multiplex PCR reads. This table holds approximately 57,000 distinct CDR3 sequences, roughly 94% found once.

The chain is built from TRBV30 and TRBJ2-4, with 8 bases identical to TRBD2. Sample: CD8+ T cells from PBMCs. This clonotype originated in a human donor with Susac syndrome. CDR3 in DNA: TGTGCCTGGAGCGGGGGGGGAGGTTATTCCGCCAAAAACATTCAGTACTTC. Protein sequence: CAWSGGGGYSAKNIQYF. The variable domain in full, completed from reference TRBV30 and TRBJ2-4, reads SQTIHQWPATLVQPVGSPLSLECTVEGTSNPNLYWYRQAAGRGLQLLFYSVGIGQISSEVPQNLSASRPQDRQFILSSKKLLLSDSGFYLCAWSGGGGYSAKNIQYFGAGTRLSVL.